This passage covers 13 T cell receptor beta chains from one sample sequenced in a study of cytomegalovirus exposure and HLA in healthy donors. With 60 Vbeta and 13 Jbeta primers, the PCR was carried out. Profiling relied on immunoSEQ multiplex PCR, and the TCRdb table lists in-frame clones only, not all of them. The sample contains 150,000 to 200,000 clones, roughly 80% of which appear only once. Sequenced material: PBMCs. The source is a man between 18 and 35 years old in good health and CMV-seropositive.

With regard to this clone: Other DNA sequences from this sample encode an identical CDR3 as well. The genes are TRBV28 and TRBJ1-4; 9 nucleotides match TRBD1. The CDR3 sequence is 16 residues long. The V gene end was trimmed by 6 bases and the J gene end by 3 bases; junction bases not matched to a gene: 8. Looked up from germline, CDR1 is MDHEN and CDR2 is SYDVKM. CDR3 sequence: CASSLPDRGANEKLFF. CDR3 sequence (DNA): TGTGCCAGCAGCTTACCCGACAGGGGGGCTAATGAAAAACTGTTTTTT. The full variable domain, in which reference TRBV28 and TRBJ1-4 provide the parts outside the CDR3, is DVKVTQSSRYLVKRTGEKVFLECVQDMDHENMFWYRQDPGLGLRLIYFSYDVKMKEKGDIPEGYSVSREKKERFSLILESASTNQTSMYLCASSLPDRGANEKLFFGSGTQLSVL.

The chain combines TRBV5-1 with TRBJ2-1; weak D call: TRBD2 (6 bases). V was trimmed by 4 bases and J by 0 bases, leaving 14 bases between them. This CDR3 has 16 residues. Germline lookup yields CDR1 SGHRS and CDR2 YFSETQ. In DNA form, the CDR3 reads TGCGCCAGCAGCGAGGTCGCGGGGAGCTCCTACAATGAGCAGTTCTTC. Translation: CASSEVAGSSYNEQFF.

This chain joins TRBV10-1 and TRBJ2-7; D perhaps matches TRBD1 (5 bases). V dropped 0 bases and J dropped 7 bases, with 13 bases sitting between them. The germline V gene has CDR1 WNHNN and CDR2 SYGVQD (reference sequence). This CDR3 region has 14 residues. The CDR3 is CASSESTGPREQYF. The CDR3, as DNA: TGCGCCAGCAGTGAGTCCACAGGCCCCCGGGAGCAGTACTTC.

This clone was counted a single time. This chain uses TRBV4-1 with TRBJ2-7; tentatively, D is TRBD2 (6 bases). The CDR3 runs to 14 residues. CDR1 is MGHRA and CDR2 is YSYEKL in the germline V gene. V was shortened by 2 bases and J by 1 base, with 9 bases between the two germline ends. CDR3 residues: CASSQSGQSYEQYF. The CDR3 DNA is TGCGCCAGCAGCCAAAGCGGGCAGTCCTACGAGCAGTACTTC.

CDR3 nucleotide sequence: TGTGCCAGTAGTACGGGACAGGGGGATCTCAGGACCCAGTACTTC. It specifies CASSTGQGDLRTQYF. This chain connects TRBV19 to TRBJ2-5; TRBD1 matches at 11 bases. Germline loops: CDR1 LNHDA, CDR2 SQIVND (reference sequence). J lost 7 bases, V lost 4 bases, and 8 bases had no gene match. The length of the CDR3 is 15 residues.

The chain recombines TRBV30 with TRBJ1-1; D may be TRBD1 (6 bases). With 6 bases removed from V and 1 base from J, the gap between germline ends came to 12 bases. The CDR3 is 13 amino acids. Germline V gives CDR1 GTSNPN, CDR2 SVGIG (reference sequence). CDR3 coding DNA: TGTGCCTGTTCAGGGGTGGGGAACACTGAAGCTTTCTTT. The encoded protein is CACSGVGNTEAFF.

This clone was observed a single time. The chain joins TRBV10-1 to TRBJ2-7, with unresolved D. This CDR3 comprises 15 residues. With 3 bases removed from V and 6 bases from J, the gap between germline ends came to 18 bases. Germline V lookup: CDR1 WNHNN, CDR2 SYGVQD (reference sequence). CDR3 region: CASSDPRYGLGEQYF. The CDR3 DNA reads TGCGCCAGCAGTGATCCGAGGTACGGCCTGGGCGAGCAGTACTTC.

V and J are TRBV7-7 and TRBJ1-4; D may be TRBD1 (6 bases). The CDR3 has 14 residues. Germline V gives CDR1 SSHAT, CDR2 FNYEAQ (reference sequence). Trimming cost V 5 bases and J 8 bases, with 15 bases left between them. CDR3 nucleotide sequence: TGTGCCAGCAGCCCAGGAACAGGGTCCGAAAAACTGTTTTTT. It specifies CASSPGTGSEKLFF.

V gene TRBV28 combines with J gene TRBJ2-7, with D unclear. There are 17 residues in the CDR3. Germline values: CDR1 MDHEN, CDR2 SYDVKM. V gave up 3 bases and J gave up 2 bases, with 20 bases separating them. CDR3 sequence reads: CASSLFLSETATYEQYF. For the CDR3, the DNA is TGTGCCAGCAGTTTGTTTCTATCGGAAACAGCCACCTACGAGCAGTACTTC.

The V and J genes are TRBV7-3 and TRBJ2-1; D is unresolved. Trimming removed 0 bases from V and 0 bases from J, with 9 bases in between. The CDR3 is 16 residues long. The germline V gene encodes CDR1 SGHTA and CDR2 FQGTGA. The CDR3 sequence is CASSLTSPSSYNEQFF. As DNA, the CDR3 is TGTGCCAGCAGCTTAACATCTCCCAGCTCCTACAATGAGCAGTTCTTC.

This chain links TRBV6-4 with TRBJ2-2, with D possibly being TRBD2 (5 bases). The germline V gene encodes CDR1 MRHNA and CDR2 SNTAGT. The germline V and J ends were trimmed by 3 bases and 5 bases, with 7 bases remaining between them. The CDR3 runs 13 residues. CDR3 nucleotides: TGTGCCAGCAGTGAGAGGGAGACCGGGGAGCTGTTTTTT. This translates into CASSERETGELFF.

The CDR3: CASSVELAARTYTQYF. The CDR3 nucleotides read TGTGCCAGCAGCGTAGAATTAGCGGCGAGGACATATACGCAGTATTTT. The genes are TRBV9 and TRBJ2-3; possibly TRBD2 for D (6 bases). Germline assignment: CDR1 SGDLS and CDR2 YYNGEE. The V and J ends lost 0 bases and 7 bases respectively, with 18 bases between them. CDR3 length equals 16 residues.

The rearrangement links TRBV4-2 to TRBJ2-1, with 8 bases fitting TRBD2. The trim removed 2 bases at V and 5 bases at J, leaving 14 bases unmatched. The germline gives CDR1 LGHNA, CDR2 YNFKEQ. CDR3 length: 18 residues. The DNA for the CDR3 is TGTGCCAGCAGCCAATCCGGGACTAGGAACCTGGGGGACAATGAGCAGTTCTTC. This gives the protein CASSQSGTRNLGDNEQFF.